These 19 T cell receptor beta chains were sequenced from one sample in a study of post-analysis software for immune sequencing data. Findings and caveats of the study: Among four to six TRBV segments more frequent in patients than controls were TRBV5-6, TRBV5-1 and TRBV20-1.

Their specific antigens are unknown. Prepared TCR beta cDNA libraries contained unique molecular identifiers. Each CDR3 protein gets one entry after TCRdb re-called the PCR reads with MiXCR. The table has around 500,000 distinct CDR3 sequences, around 36% seen once; the top ten hold 6%. The material sequenced was blood. Receptors were obtained from a girl younger than 18 with multiple sclerosis.

Notes on this clonotype: Germline and junction disagree at one end, which may indicate a read error. The rearrangement joins TRBV11-2 to TRBJ2-3; 9 bases line up with TRBD2. This CDR3 spans 16 amino acids. Germline V lookup: CDR1 SGHAT, CDR2 FQNNGV. CDR3 coding DNA: TGTGCCAGCGGCTTAGATGGCGGGGGGGCAGAGGATACGCAGTATTTT. Amino acid sequence: CASGLDGGGAEDTQYF.

The rearrangement joins TRBV15 to TRBJ2-1, with a weak D call TRBD2 (7 bases). The CDR3 totals 16 residues. Germline lookup yields CDR1 LNHNV and CDR2 YYDKDF (reference sequence). The V gene lost 1 base and the J gene lost 4 bases, with 14 bases spanning the gap. The chain's CDR3 is CATSRVAGAVYNEQFF. The CDR3 region has the DNA TGTGCCACCAGCAGAGTGGCGGGGGCCGTTTACAATGAGCAGTTCTTC. Variable domain in full (rest from reference TRBV15 and TRBJ2-1): DAMVIQNPRYQVTQFGKPVTLSCSQTLNHNVMYWYQQKSSQAPKLLFHYYDKDFNNEADTPDNFQSRRPNTSFCFLDIRSPGLGDTAMYLCATSRVAGAVYNEQFFGPGTRLTVL.

This clonotype has more than one count but fewer than ten. This sequence joins TRBV10-3 and TRBJ1-2; D not certain. With 3 bases removed from V and 1 base from J, the gap between germline ends came to 15 bases. Germline lookup yields CDR1 ENHRY and CDR2 SYGVKD. This CDR3 comprises 16 residues. CDR3 in amino acids: CAISDRAGESNYGYTF. The CDR3 region has the DNA TGTGCCATCAGTGACCGGGCAGGAGAGAGTAACTATGGCTACACCTTC.

This clonotype showed up just a few times. The chain uses TRBV29-1 and TRBJ2-1; 8 nucleotides agree with TRBD2. Germline trimming cut 1 base from V and 2 bases from J; bases unmatched to any gene: 10. The CDR3 runs to 17 residues. CDR1 and CDR2 from the germline V gene are SQVTM and ANQGSEA. The DNA of the CDR3 is TGCAGCGTTGAAGGGCAGGGTTCGGGGGGGGCCTACAATGAGCAGTTCTTC. This codes for CSVEGQGSGGAYNEQFF.

This rearrangement joins TRBV18 to TRBJ2-1, with D possibly being TRBD1 or TRBD2 (5 bases each). The V end was cut by 0 bases, the J end by 10 bases, with 13 bases between. This CDR3 is built from 14 residues. CDR1 and CDR2 (germline): KGHSH, LQKENI. The CDR3 DNA sequence: TGTGCCAGCTCACCACCTGGTGGGACGGCAGAGCAGTTCTTC. It yields the protein CASSPPGGTAEQFF.

The chain links TRBV15 to TRBJ1-1; tentatively, D is TRBD1 (6 bases). The germline CDR1 and CDR2 sequences are LNHNV and YYDKDF (reference sequence). The CDR3 has 16 residues. V lost 7 bases and J 1 base, leaving 19 bases between the germline ends. Written as DNA, the CDR3 is TGTGCCACCATTCCGGGGACAACCGAGACGAACACTGAAGCTTTCTTT. Its protein product is CATIPGTTETNTEAFF.

The V call is TRBV20-1, the J call TRBJ1-2; D is unresolved. The CDR3 length is 16 residues. V lost 5 bases, J lost 1 base, and 20 bases lay in between. Germline V CDR1 and CDR2: DFQATT, SNEGSKA (reference sequence). CDR3 protein: CSASHPISGFNYGYTF. CDR3 DNA sequence: TGCAGTGCTTCGCATCCAATCTCGGGGTTTAACTATGGCTACACCTTC.

This clonotype was seen a handful of times. The rearrangement links TRBV7-8 to TRBJ2-7; 8 bases fit TRBD2. Per the germline V gene, CDR1 is SGHVS and CDR2 is FQNEAQ. The CDR3 extends over 15 amino acids. V dropped 5 bases and J dropped 3; count of bases not matched to a gene: 9. The CDR3 DNA follows: TGTGCCAGCAGCCCGCGAGCGGGGGCCAACTACGAGCAGTACTTC. It codes for CASSPRAGANYEQYF.

Only one count was recorded for this clonotype. The chain combines TRBV7-2 with TRBJ1-3; D remains ambiguous. The CDR3 is made up of 14 amino acids. V was pared by 4 bases and J by 0 bases, with 7 bases between. Looked up from germline, CDR1 is SGHTA and CDR2 is FQGNSA. Written as DNA, the CDR3 is TGTGCCAGCAGCTCCAGTCCCTCTGGAAACACCATATATTTT. Residues: CASSSSPSGNTIYF.

This chain joins TRBV12-3 or TRBV12-4 and TRBJ2-2, with D perhaps matching TRBD2 (5 bases). The length of the CDR3 is 13 residues. V was pared by 6 bases and J by 5 bases, with 10 bases between. CDR3: CASRPGTTGELFF. The CDR3 DNA reads TGTGCCAGCAGGCCGGGAACAACCGGGGAGCTGTTTTTT.

Of note for this clonotype: The junction differs from germline at one of its ends, possibly a read error. The chain joins TRBV7-7 to TRBJ2-5; TRBD1 matches 10 bases. From germline, CDR1 is SSHAT and CDR2 FNYEAQ (reference sequence). This CDR3 comprises 15 residues. CDR3 protein: CASSRGTGAQETQYF. The CDR3 DNA sequence: TGTGCTAGCAGCCGCGGGACAGGGGCCCAAGAGACCCAGTACTTC.

V and J are TRBV5-1 and TRBJ1-2, with D possibly matching TRBD1 (6 bases). V was pared by 0 bases and J by 4 bases, with 13 bases between. The germline V gene encodes CDR1 SGHRS and CDR2 YFSETQ. The CDR3 is made up of 15 amino acids. The CDR3 here is CASSLGRGGVYGYTF. The CDR3 DNA sequence: TGCGCCAGCAGCTTGGGCAGGGGAGGAGTCTATGGCTACACCTTC.

The chain carries TRBV20-1 and TRBJ1-1, with 9 bases matching TRBD1. CDR1 and CDR2 from the germline V gene are DFQATT and SNEGSKA (reference sequence). V dropped 5 bases and J dropped 6; count of bases not matched to a gene: 7. The CDR3 is 13 residues long. The CDR3 region is CSARNRGQPEAFF. The CDR3 DNA is TGCAGTGCTCGAAACAGGGGGCAACCTGAAGCTTTCTTT.

This clonotype has a count of ten or more. The chain has TRBV6-5 and TRBJ1-2; D is perhaps TRBD1 (5 bases). The CDR3 runs to 12 residues. The germline V gene has CDR1 MNHEY and CDR2 SVGAGI. Trimming shortened V by 5 bases and J by 2 bases, and 6 bases separated the two germline ends. The CDR3 region has the DNA TGTGCCAGCAGTAGACAGAACTATGGCTACACCTTC. This codes for CASSRQNYGYTF.

This chain connects TRBV2 to TRBJ1-1; 8 bases match TRBD1. The CDR3 loop spans 16 amino acids. Germline CDR1 is SNHLY and CDR2 is FYNNEI. V was pared by 7 bases and J by 3 bases, with 13 bases of the junction left unmatched. The CDR3 coding sequence is TGTGCCAGCATGAAAAGGACAGGGATGGCGCACACTGAAGCTTTCTTT. It codes for CASMKRTGMAHTEAFF.

This chain connects TRBV12-3 or TRBV12-4 to TRBJ2-3, with D perhaps TRBD1 (5 bases). V lost 3 bases, J lost 6 bases, and 10 bases lay in between. The CDR3 covers 13 residues. This CDR3 reads CASSLVRVDTQYF. The CDR3 DNA reads as TGTGCCAGCAGTTTGGTCAGGGTGGATACGCAGTATTTT.

This clonotype was detected ten times or more. The chain uses TRBV29-1 and TRBJ2-6; the D gene is possibly TRBD1 (6 bases). The V gene lost 3 bases and the J gene lost 0 bases, with 9 bases spanning the gap. Germline V CDR1 and CDR2: SQVTM, ANQGSEA. This CDR3 region has 15 residues. CDR3 sequence: CSVDTGNSGANVLTF. In DNA, the CDR3 is TGCAGCGTTGACACAGGGAACTCTGGGGCCAACGTCCTGACTTTC. Together with reference TRBV29-1 and TRBJ2-6, the CDR3 gives the full variable domain: SAVISQKPSRDICQRGTSLTIQCQVDSQVTMMFWYRQQPGQSLTLIATANQGSEATYESGFVIDKFPISRPNLTFSTLTVSNMSPEDSSIYLCSVDTGNSGANVLTFGAGSRLTVL.

This clonotype has just a few counts. The chain combines TRBV29-1 with TRBJ2-3; D remains ambiguous. The germline V gene encodes CDR1 SQVTM and CDR2 ANQGSEA. Trimming shortened V by 8 bases and J by 0 bases, and 9 bases separated the two germline ends. The CDR3 has 12 residues. Here the CDR3 reads CSTRLSTDTQYF. The DNA of the CDR3 is TGCAGCACTCGACTTAGCACAGATACGCAGTATTTT.

This clonotype was observed a handful of times. The rearrangement links TRBV20-1 to TRBJ1-5; 9 nucleotides match TRBD1. V lost 6 bases to trimming and J lost 2 bases; unmatched junction nucleotides: 14. Germline CDR1 is DFQATT and CDR2 is SNEGSKA (reference sequence). The CDR3 spans 17 residues. The CDR3 DNA follows: TGCAGTGCCCTGATGATCACAGGGGGCGCGGGCAATCAGCCCCAGCATTTT. This encodes CSALMITGGAGNQPQHF.